The clone carrying this T cell receptor (beta chain) appeared once. Its target is not known. Study donors comprised healthy, HIV-negative adults devoid of recent acute infection or vaccination. Profiling relied on immunoSEQ multiplex PCR, and the TCRdb table lists in-frame clones only, not all of them. The sample records approximately 1.5 million clones, 95% to 99% being singletons. This record comes from a study of shared clonotypes between healthy human individuals. Points from the study as a whole: The study drew on few donors, limiting represented genetic and exposure-history diversity.

This TCR was recovered from a man aged 25 to 45 in good health. The specimen was naive CD4+ T cells sorted from blood. Noted subset: CD45RA+ positively selected.

The DNA of the CDR3 is TGTGCCAGCACTTCACCAGGGGCGAACACTGAAGCTTTCTTT. Protein: CASTSPGANTEAFF. This chain connects TRBV28 to TRBJ1-1; tentatively, D is TRBD1 (6 bases). The CDR3 totals 14 residues. CDR1 and CDR2 from the germline V gene are MDHEN and SYDVKM. Deletions cut 7 bases from V and 1 base from J, with 13 bases between.